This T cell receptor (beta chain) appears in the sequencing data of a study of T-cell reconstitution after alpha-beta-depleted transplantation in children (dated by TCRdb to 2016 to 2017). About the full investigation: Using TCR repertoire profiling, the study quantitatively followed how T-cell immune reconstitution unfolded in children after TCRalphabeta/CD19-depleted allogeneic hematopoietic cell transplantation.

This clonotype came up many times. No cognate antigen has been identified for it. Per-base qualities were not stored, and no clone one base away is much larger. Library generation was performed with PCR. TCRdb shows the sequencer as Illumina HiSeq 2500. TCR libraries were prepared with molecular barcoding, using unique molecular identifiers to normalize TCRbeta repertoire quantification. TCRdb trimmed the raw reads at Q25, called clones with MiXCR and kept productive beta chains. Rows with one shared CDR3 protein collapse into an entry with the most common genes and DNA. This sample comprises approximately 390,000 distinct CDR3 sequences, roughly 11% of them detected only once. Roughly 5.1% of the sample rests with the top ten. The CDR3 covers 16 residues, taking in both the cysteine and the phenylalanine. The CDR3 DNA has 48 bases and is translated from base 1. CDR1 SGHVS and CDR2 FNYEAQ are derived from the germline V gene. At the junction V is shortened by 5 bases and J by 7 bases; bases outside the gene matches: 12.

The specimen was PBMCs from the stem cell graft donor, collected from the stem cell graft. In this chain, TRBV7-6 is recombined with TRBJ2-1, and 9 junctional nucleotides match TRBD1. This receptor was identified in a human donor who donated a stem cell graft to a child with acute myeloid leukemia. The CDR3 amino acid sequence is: CASSPPPGQGANEQFF. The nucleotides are TGTGCCAGCAGCCCCCCCCCGGGACAGGGCGCGAATGAGCAGTTCTTC. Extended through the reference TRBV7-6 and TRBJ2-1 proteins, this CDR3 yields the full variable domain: GAGVSQSPRYKVTKRGQDVALRCDPISGHVSLYWYRQALGQGPEFLTYFNYEAQQDKSGLPNDRFSAERPEGSISTLTIQRTEQRDSAMYRCASSPPPGQGANEQFFGPGTRLTVL.